Here is one T cell receptor (beta chain) with its context. Its antigen is unknown. TCRdb ran MiXCR on the reads and lists one entry per CDR3 protein. This sample has about a million distinct CDR3 sequences, with roughly a third found just once. The data originate from a study of T cell repertoires in cytomegalovirus infection. As for the study in general: Both CMV infection and a matching HLA type were indicated by public TCR beta signatures.

Trimming took 0 bases from V and 1 from J, leaving 3 bases between them. CDR1 is SEHNR and CDR2 is FQNEAQ in the germline V gene (reference sequence). The length of the CDR3 is 13 residues. Study-level points and caveats: HLA-C-restricted CMV-specific TCR beta clonotypes were dominant in the ex vivo response.

This sample comprised cultured CD8+ T cells from PBMCs, obtained from culture after CMV antigen stimulation. This chain connects TRBV7-9 to TRBJ1-2, with no clear D. The sequence was collected from a human donor in good health (CMV status not recorded). Some clones in this sample may be carry-over from other donors' samples. The CDR3 sequence: CASSLAFNYGYTF. DNA of the CDR3: TGTGCCAGCAGCTTAGCCTTTAACTATGGCTACACCTTC.